This T cell receptor beta chain was found in a study of blood T cell repertoires in COVID-19. Per the study methods: From reference gene primer amplification, estimates of nucleated cell counts were derived. The method was immunoSEQ multiplex PCR; TCRdb's version includes in-frame clones alone and lacks a portion of them. That table gives V, J and clone size, and the DNA gave D and trimming. The table has fewer than 200,000 clones, roughly 70% seen once. The CDR3 length is 17 residues. In germline, CDR1 is LGHDT, CDR2 YNNKEL (reference sequence). Trimming at V came to 8 bases and at J to 0 bases, leaving 10 bases not matched to a gene.

Material for sequencing was peripheral blood. The clonotype comes from an elderly woman with acute or convalescent COVID-19. The chain joins TRBV3-1 (or the pseudogene TRBV3-2) to TRBJ2-6, with 7 positions matching TRBD1. The CDR3 sequence is CASGRTGITSGANVLTF. The CDR3 region has the DNA TGTGCCAGCGGTCGGACAGGCATAACCTCTGGGGCCAACGTCCTGACTTTC.